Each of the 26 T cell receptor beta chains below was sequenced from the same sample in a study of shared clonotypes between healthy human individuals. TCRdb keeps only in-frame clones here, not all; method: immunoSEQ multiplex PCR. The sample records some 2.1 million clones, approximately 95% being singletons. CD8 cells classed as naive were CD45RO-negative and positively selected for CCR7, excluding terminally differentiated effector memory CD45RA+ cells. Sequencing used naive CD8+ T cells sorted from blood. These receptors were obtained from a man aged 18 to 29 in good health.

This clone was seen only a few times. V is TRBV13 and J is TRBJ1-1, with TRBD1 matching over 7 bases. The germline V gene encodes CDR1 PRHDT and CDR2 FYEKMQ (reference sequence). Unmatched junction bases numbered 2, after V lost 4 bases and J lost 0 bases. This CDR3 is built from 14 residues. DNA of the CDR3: TGTGCCAGCAGCTCGACAGGGATGAACACTGAAGCTTTCTTT. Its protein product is CASSSTGMNTEAFF.

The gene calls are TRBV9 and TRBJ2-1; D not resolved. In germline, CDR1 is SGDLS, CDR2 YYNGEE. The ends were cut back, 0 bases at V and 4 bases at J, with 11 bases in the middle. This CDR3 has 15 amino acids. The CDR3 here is CASSVVAATYNEQFF. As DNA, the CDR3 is TGTGCCAGCAGCGTAGTGGCGGCAACTTACAATGAGCAGTTCTTC.

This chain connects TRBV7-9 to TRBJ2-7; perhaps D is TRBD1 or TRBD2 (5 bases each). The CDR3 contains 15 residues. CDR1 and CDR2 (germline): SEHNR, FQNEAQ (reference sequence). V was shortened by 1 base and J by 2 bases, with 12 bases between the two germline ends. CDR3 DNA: TGTGCCAGCAGCTTAGTGCAGGGAGAAACCTACGAGCAGTACTTC. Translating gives CASSLVQGETYEQYF. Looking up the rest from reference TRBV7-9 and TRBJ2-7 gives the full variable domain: DTGVSQNPRHKITKRGQNVTFRCDPISEHNRLYWYRQTLGQGPEFLTYFQNEAQLEKSRLLSDRFSAERPKGSFSTLEIQRTEQGDSAMYLCASSLVQGETYEQYFGPGTRLTVT.

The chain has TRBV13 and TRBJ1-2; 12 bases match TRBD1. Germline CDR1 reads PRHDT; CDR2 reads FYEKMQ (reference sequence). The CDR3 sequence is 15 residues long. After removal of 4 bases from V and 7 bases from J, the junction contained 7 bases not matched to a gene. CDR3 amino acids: CASSSEGQGAAGYTF. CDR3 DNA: TGTGCCAGCAGCTCAGAGGGACAGGGGGCGGCTGGCTACACCTTC.

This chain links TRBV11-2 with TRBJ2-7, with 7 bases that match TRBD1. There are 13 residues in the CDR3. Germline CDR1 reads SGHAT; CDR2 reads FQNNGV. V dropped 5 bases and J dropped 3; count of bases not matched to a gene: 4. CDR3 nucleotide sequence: TGTGCCAGCAGCCCAGGGGGTTACTACGAGCAGTACTTC. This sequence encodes CASSPGGYYEQYF.

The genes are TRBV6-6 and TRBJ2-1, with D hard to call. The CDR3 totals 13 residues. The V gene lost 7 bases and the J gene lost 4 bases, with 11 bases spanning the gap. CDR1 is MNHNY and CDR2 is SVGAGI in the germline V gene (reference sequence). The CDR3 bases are TGTGCCAGCACCAACGGTGGGTACAATGAGCAGTTCTTC. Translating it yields CASTNGGYNEQFF.

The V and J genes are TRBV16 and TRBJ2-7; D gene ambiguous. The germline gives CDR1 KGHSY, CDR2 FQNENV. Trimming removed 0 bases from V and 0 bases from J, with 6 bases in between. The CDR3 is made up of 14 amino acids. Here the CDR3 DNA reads TGTGCCAGCAGCCAATCTGGTGACTCCTACGAGCAGTACTTC. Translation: CASSQSGDSYEQYF.

The CDR3 region has the DNA TGTGCCAGCAGCCCGGGCCATGGCTACACCTTC. Translation gives CASSPGHGYTF. The chain carries TRBV5-6 and TRBJ1-2; D is unresolved. The CDR3 covers 11 residues. Trimming took off 4 bases at V and 6 bases at J, with 7 bases between the two ends. Looked up from germline, CDR1 is SGHDT and CDR2 is YYEEEE.

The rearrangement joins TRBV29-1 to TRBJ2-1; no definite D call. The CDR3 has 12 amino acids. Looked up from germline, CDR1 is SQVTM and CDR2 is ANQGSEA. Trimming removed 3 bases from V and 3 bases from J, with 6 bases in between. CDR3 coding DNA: TGCAGCGTTGAGGGTAACTACAATGAGCAGTTCTTC. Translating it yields CSVEGNYNEQFF.

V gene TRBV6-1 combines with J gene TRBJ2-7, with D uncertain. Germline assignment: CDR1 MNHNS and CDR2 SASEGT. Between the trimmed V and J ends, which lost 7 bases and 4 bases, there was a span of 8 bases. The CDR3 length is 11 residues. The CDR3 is CASISGYEQYF. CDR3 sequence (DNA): TGTGCCAGCATAAGTGGTTACGAGCAGTACTTC.

DNA of the CDR3: TGTGCCAGTTCAGGGGATCTAGAACAAGAGACCCAGTACTTC. It specifies CASSGDLEQETQYF. This chain links TRBV19 with TRBJ2-5; D possibly corresponds to TRBD1 (6 bases). Per germline, CDR1 LNHDA and CDR2 SQIVND (reference sequence). This CDR3 contains 14 residues. V was cut by 8 bases and J by 2 bases, with 15 bases left in between.

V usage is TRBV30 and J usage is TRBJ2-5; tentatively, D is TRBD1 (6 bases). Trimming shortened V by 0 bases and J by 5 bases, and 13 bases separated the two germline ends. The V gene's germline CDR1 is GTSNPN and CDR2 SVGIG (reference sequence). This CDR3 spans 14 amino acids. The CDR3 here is CAWSVGQGTETQYF. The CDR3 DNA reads TGTGCCTGGAGTGTGGGTCAGGGGACGGAGACCCAGTACTTC.

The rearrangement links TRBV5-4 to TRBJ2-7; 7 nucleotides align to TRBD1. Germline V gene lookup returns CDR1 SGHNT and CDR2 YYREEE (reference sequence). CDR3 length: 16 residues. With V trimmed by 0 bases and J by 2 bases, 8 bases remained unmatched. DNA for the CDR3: TGTGCCAGCAGCTTGGGAGGGGGCTCCCGCCCCTACGAGCAGTACTTC. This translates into CASSLGGGSRPYEQYF.

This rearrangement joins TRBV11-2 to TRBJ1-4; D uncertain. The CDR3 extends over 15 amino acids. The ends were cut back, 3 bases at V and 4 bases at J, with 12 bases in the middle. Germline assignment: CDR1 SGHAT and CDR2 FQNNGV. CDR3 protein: CASSFNDRLNEKLFF. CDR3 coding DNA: TGTGCCAGCAGCTTTAATGATAGACTTAATGAAAAACTGTTTTTT. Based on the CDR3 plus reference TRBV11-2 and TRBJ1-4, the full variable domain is EAGVAQSPRYKIIEKRQSVAFWCNPISGHATLYWYQQILGQGPKLLIQFQNNGVVDDSQLPKDRFSAERLKGVDSTLKIQPAKLEDSAVYLCASSFNDRLNEKLFFGSGTQLSVL.

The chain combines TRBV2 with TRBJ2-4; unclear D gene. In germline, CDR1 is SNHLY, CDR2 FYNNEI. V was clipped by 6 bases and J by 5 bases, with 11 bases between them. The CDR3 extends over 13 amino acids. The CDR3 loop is CASSHDSENIQYF. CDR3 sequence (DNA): TGTGCCAGCAGCCATGATTCGGAAAACATTCAGTACTTC.

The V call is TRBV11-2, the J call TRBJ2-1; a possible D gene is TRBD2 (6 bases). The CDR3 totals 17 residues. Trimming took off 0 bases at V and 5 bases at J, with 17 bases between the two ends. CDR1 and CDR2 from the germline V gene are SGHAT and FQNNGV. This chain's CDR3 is CASSLEGWRVVDNEQFF. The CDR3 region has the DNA TGTGCCAGCAGCTTAGAAGGGTGGAGGGTTGTGGACAATGAGCAGTTCTTC.

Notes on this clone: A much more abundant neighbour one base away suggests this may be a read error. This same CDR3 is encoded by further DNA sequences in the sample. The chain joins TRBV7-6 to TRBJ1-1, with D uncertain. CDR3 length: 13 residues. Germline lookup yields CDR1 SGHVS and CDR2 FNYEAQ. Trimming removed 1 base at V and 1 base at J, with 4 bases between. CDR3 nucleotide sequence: TGTGCCAGCAGCTTAGGGAGGAACACTGAAGCTTTCTTT. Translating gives CASSLGRNTEAFF.

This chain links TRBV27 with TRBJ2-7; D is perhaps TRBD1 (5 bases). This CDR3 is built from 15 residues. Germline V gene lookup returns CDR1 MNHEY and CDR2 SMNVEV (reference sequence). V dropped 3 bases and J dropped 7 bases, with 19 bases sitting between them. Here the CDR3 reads CASSFETASQGEQYF. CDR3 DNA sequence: TGTGCCAGCAGTTTTGAGACAGCCTCCCAAGGGGAGCAGTACTTC.

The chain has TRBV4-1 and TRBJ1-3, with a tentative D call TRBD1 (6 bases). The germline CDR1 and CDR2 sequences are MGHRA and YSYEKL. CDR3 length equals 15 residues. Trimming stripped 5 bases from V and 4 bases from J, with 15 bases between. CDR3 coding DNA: TGCGCCAGCAGCTTCTCCGGGACACAGGGAAACACCATATATTTT. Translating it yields CASSFSGTQGNTIYF.

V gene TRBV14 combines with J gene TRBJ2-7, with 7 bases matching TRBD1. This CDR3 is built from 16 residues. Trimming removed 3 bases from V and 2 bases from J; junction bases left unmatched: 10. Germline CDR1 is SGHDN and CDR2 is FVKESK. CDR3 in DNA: TGTGCCAGCAGCCAGGGGGTGGACAGGTCTCCCTACGAGCAGTACTTC. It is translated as CASSQGVDRSPYEQYF.

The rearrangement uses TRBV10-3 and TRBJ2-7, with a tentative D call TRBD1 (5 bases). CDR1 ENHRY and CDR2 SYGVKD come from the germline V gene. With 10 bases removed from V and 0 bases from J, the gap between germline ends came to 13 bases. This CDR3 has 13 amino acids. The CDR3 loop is CATSTEISYEQYF. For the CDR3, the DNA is TGTGCCACCTCGACAGAAATCTCCTACGAGCAGTACTTC.

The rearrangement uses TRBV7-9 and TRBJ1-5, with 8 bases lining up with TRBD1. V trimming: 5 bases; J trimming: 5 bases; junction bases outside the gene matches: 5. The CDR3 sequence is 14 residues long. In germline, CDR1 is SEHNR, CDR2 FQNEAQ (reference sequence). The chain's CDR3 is CASSGTGGDQPQHF. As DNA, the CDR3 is TGTGCCAGCAGCGGGACAGGCGGCGATCAGCCCCAGCATTTT.

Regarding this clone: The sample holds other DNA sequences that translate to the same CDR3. CDR3 loop: CASSFSGTGVYEQYF. The CDR3 nucleotides are TGTGCCAGCAGTTTTTCCGGGACAGGGGTCTACGAGCAGTACTTC. This chain connects TRBV27 to TRBJ2-7; 10 nucleotides align to TRBD1. Germline V gene sequence: CDR1 MNHEY, CDR2 SMNVEV (reference sequence). After removal of 3 bases from V and 3 bases from J, the junction contained 5 bases not matched to a gene. This CDR3 is 15 amino acids long.

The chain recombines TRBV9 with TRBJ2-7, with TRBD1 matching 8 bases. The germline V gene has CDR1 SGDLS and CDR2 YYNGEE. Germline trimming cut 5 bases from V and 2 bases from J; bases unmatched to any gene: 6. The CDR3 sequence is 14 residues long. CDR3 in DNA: TGTGCCAGCAGTCAACAGGGGGGCGCCTACGAGCAGTACTTC. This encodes CASSQQGGAYEQYF. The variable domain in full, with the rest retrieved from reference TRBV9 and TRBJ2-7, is DSGVTQTPKHLITATGQRVTLRCSPRSGDLSVYWYQQSLDQGLQFLIQYYNGEERAKGNILERFSAQQFPDLHSELNLSSLELGDSALYFCASSQQGGAYEQYFGPGTRLTVT.

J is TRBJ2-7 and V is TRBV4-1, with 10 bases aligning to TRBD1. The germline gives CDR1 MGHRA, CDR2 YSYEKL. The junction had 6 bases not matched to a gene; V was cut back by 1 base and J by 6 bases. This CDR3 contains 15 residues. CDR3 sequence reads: CASSQVGTGAFEQYF. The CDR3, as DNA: TGCGCCAGCAGCCAAGTCGGGACAGGGGCCTTCGAGCAGTACTTC.

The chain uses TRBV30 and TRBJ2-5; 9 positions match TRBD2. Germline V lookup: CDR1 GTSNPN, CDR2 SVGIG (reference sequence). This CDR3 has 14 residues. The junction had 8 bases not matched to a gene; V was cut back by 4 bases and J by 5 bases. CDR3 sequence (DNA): TGTGCCTGGAATGCGGGAGGGGGTCTCGAGACCCAGTACTTC. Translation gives CAWNAGGGLETQYF.